The clone carrying this TCR beta chain was counted many times. What it recognizes is unknown. V gave up 2 bases and J gave up 2 bases; unmatched junction bases: 3. Germline V lookup: CDR1 SQVTM, CDR2 ANQGSEA. This CDR3 region has 14 residues. Time point: sample taken at primary tumor resection. TCRs were sequenced from unsorted whole RNA of tumor, nontumor lung or PBMC. The data belong to a study of spatial heterogeneity in lung cancer. Across the whole study: In raw reads, more than 8.5 appearances on average were recorded for each unique TCR and UMI combination. Study-level points and caveats: The recorded estimate of tumor T cell coverage is 6% to 9% for alpha chains and 13% for beta chains. How many expanded intratumoral alpha and beta TCRs were present tracked the tumor mutation count, which was a count of nonsynonymous mutations.

Each TCR cDNA molecule carried a unique molecular identifier. TCRdb itself ran the 5' RACE reads through MiXCR, one entry per CDR3 protein. The sample shows 14,000 or so distinct CDR3 sequences, 4.7% of them seen only once. The sequencing here drew on lung tumor tissue, taken at surgery. The TCR was taken from a female donor with early-stage non-small cell lung cancer. The chain combines TRBV29-1 with TRBJ1-3, with 7 bases aligning to TRBD1. CDR3 sequence reads: CSVEMGQTGNTIYF. The CDR3 DNA reads as TGCAGCGTTGAAATGGGACAGACTGGAAACACCATATATTTT.